This T cell receptor beta chain originates from a study of T cell responses to AZD1222 COVID-19 vaccine. The V gene lost 1 base and the J gene lost 7 bases, with 17 bases spanning the gap. The CDR3 covers 16 residues. The germline gives CDR1 LGHDT, CDR2 YNNKEL (reference sequence). Study conclusions and caveats: Every sample of the repertoires postdated the peak T cell response. The study found vaccine-associated CD4 TCRs spanning spike, dominant at 160-218 and 743-854. Only a handful of AZD1222 recipients, more than 5 in all, had baseline seropositivity. Donors in the cohort were predominantly white British and more often female, and clonal diversity was possibly underestimated.

The protocol was immunoSEQ multiplex PCR, while the TCRdb copy is restricted to in-frame clones and leaves out a portion. The sample records about 160,000 clones, around nine tenths being singletons. With respect to this clone: Its specificity is unknown.

Material: peripheral blood, obtained on day 0 of AZD1222 vaccination. This chain connects TRBV3-1 (or the pseudogene TRBV3-2) to TRBJ1-5; D not certain. The sequence was collected from an adult in good health. The CDR3 spells CASSQGRSDMQQPQHF. The CDR3 DNA is TGTGCCAGCAGCCAAGGCCGCTCAGACATGCAGCAGCCCCAGCATTTT.